These 8 T cell receptor beta chains originate from one sample sequenced in a study of graft-versus-host responses after intestinal transplantation. Here immunoSEQ multiplex PCR was the method, and the copy in TCRdb shows in-frame clones only, minus some. The sample consists of about 25,000 clones, 93% of them appearing once. Here the sequenced sample was PBMCs, taken 18 days after transplant. These receptors originate from a human patient who received an intestinal transplant, so some T cells may come from the graft donor.

This clone was seen just once. The chain recombines TRBV25-1 with TRBJ2-3; 13 bases match TRBD2. CDR3 length equals 14 residues. Losses at the gene ends were 5 bases for V and 5 bases for J; bases not matched to a gene: 1. CDR1 MGHDK and CDR2 SYGVNS come from the germline V gene. The DNA of the CDR3 is TGTGCCAGCAGTACTAGCGGGGGGGGAGATACGCAGTATTTT. Translating it yields CASSTSGGGDTQYF.

The chain carries TRBV4-1 and TRBJ1-3, with TRBD1 as a possible D gene (6 bases). Germline V lookup: CDR1 MGHRA, CDR2 YSYEKL. V was pared by 3 bases and J by 2 bases, with 11 bases between. This CDR3 contains 15 residues. CDR3 DNA sequence: TGCGCCAGCAGCCAGGACAGTCCAGCTGGAAACACCATATATTTT. Residues: CASSQDSPAGNTIYF.

J is TRBJ2-3 and V is TRBV9, with D tentatively TRBD2 (6 bases). This CDR3 is built from 16 residues. V shed 0 bases and J shed 5 bases, with 16 bases lying between them. CDR1 and CDR2 from the germline V gene are SGDLS and YYNGEE. CDR3 nucleotide sequence: TGTGCCAGCAGCGTAGAAGGGCGGGGCCAGGGAGATACGCAGTATTTT. This encodes CASSVEGRGQGDTQYF.

About this clone itself: Different DNA sequences within this sample yield the same CDR3. The chain uses TRBV5-1 and TRBJ2-1, with unresolved D. Trimming pared 0 bases from V and 4 bases from J, leaving 5 bases between. The CDR3 has 13 residues. The germline V gene has CDR1 SGHRS and CDR2 YFSETQ. CDR3: CASSLGGYNEQFF. In DNA, the CDR3 is TGCGCCAGCAGCTTGGGAGGATACAATGAGCAGTTCTTC.

The chain combines TRBV6-5 with TRBJ2-5; 7 bases map to TRBD1. The junction had 6 bases not matched to a gene; V was cut back by 5 bases and J by 3 bases. There are 14 residues in the CDR3. Looked up from germline, CDR1 is MNHEY and CDR2 is SVGAGI. CDR3 coding DNA: TGTGCCAGCAGTCCCATAGACAGGGAAGAGACCCAGTACTTC. The encoded protein is CASSPIDREETQYF.

The V call is TRBV7-9, the J call TRBJ2-3; 11 bases map to TRBD2. V gave up 3 bases and J gave up 5 bases; unmatched junction bases: 10. The germline V gene encodes CDR1 SEHNR and CDR2 FQNEAQ (reference sequence). The length of the CDR3 is 17 residues. The CDR3 bases are TGTGCCAGCAGCTTTCCCGGGTTAGCGGGGGGGCAAGATACGCAGTATTTT. As protein: CASSFPGLAGGQDTQYF.

V gene TRBV19 combines with J gene TRBJ1-5; 7 bases align to TRBD1. The CDR3 loop spans 14 amino acids. Losses at the gene ends were 1 base for V and 5 bases for J; bases not matched to a gene: 2. The germline CDR1 and CDR2 sequences are LNHDA and SQIVND (reference sequence). The CDR3 nucleotides read TGTGCCAGTAGTATAGGTCAGGGGGATCAGCCCCAGCATTTT. This encodes CASSIGQGDQPQHF. The whole variable domain, remainder taken from reference TRBV19 and TRBJ1-5, is DGGITQSPKYLFRKEGQNVTLSCEQNLNHDAMYWYRQDPGQGLRLIYYSQIVNDFQKGDIAEGYSVSREKKESFPLTVTSAQKNPTAFYLCASSIGQGDQPQHFGDGTRLSIL.

V gene TRBV5-5 combines with J gene TRBJ2-5; D possibly corresponds to TRBD2 (7 bases). Gene TRBJ2-7 matches the end of the DNA better, so the J call may be wrong. The V gene's germline CDR1 is SGHKS and CDR2 YYEKEE (reference sequence). This CDR3 contains 14 residues. The CDR3 protein is CASSLGGPTYEQYF. CDR3 bases: TGTGCCAGCAGCCTGGGGGGGCCCACCTACGAGCAGTACTTC.